The 10 T cell receptor beta chains reported below all come from one sample, sequenced in a study of cytomegalovirus exposure and HLA in healthy donors. The method was immunoSEQ multiplex PCR; TCRdb's version includes in-frame clones alone and lacks a portion of them. The table includes 76,000 or so clones, 94% detected once. Sequencing was done on a sample of PBMCs. Receptors originate from a woman aged 18-30 years in good health and CMV-seronegative.

V gene TRBV9 combines with J gene TRBJ2-3; 8 bases are shared with TRBD2. CDR1 and CDR2 from the germline V gene are SGDLS and YYNGEE. This CDR3 is 15 amino acids long. V lost 2 bases and J lost 10; bases outside the gene matches: 12. This CDR3 is CASSVAGLVVDAQYF. As DNA, the CDR3 is TGTGCCAGCAGCGTTGCGGGACTAGTCGTTGATGCGCAGTATTTT. Drawing the rest from reference TRBV9 and TRBJ2-3, the complete variable domain is DSGVTQTPKHLITATGQRVTLRCSPRSGDLSVYWYQQSLDQGLQFLIQYYNGEERAKGNILERFSAQQFPDLHSELNLSSLELGDSALYFCASSVAGLVVDAQYFGPGTRLTVL.

The chain uses TRBV6-6 and TRBJ1-3; D perhaps matches TRBD1 (5 bases). The CDR3 length is 16 residues. With 2 bases removed from V and 4 bases from J, the gap between germline ends came to 15 bases. Germline V gives CDR1 MNHNY, CDR2 SVGAGI (reference sequence). CDR3 coding DNA: TGTGCCAGCAGTTACCACCCGCCGGGGGACGGAAACACCATATATTTT. This sequence encodes CASSYHPPGDGNTIYF.

This chain uses TRBV25-1 with TRBJ2-2; D might be TRBD1 (6 bases). CDR3 length: 16 amino acids. V dropped 4 bases and J dropped 1 base, with 13 bases sitting between them. CDR1 and CDR2 from the germline V gene are MGHDK and SYGVNS. The CDR3 loop reads CASSAWTALNTGELFF. The CDR3 bases are TGTGCCAGCAGTGCCTGGACAGCGCTGAACACCGGGGAGCTGTTTTTT.

The chain is built from TRBV2 and TRBJ2-7; D may be TRBD1 (6 bases). This CDR3 has 12 residues. V lost 8 bases, J lost 4 bases, and 12 bases lay in between. Germline V CDR1 and CDR2: SNHLY, FYNNEI. The DNA of the CDR3 is TGTGCCAGCCAGGGGTTCTCGTACGAGCAGTACTTC. This gives the protein CASQGFSYEQYF. The full variable domain, in which reference TRBV2 and TRBJ2-7 provide the parts outside the CDR3, is EPEVTQTPSHQVTQMGQEVILRCVPISNHLYFYWYRQILGQKVEFLVSFYNNEISEKSEIFDDQFSVERPDGSNFTLKIRSTKLEDSAMYFCASQGFSYEQYFGPGTRLTVT.

This clone has only a few counts. The rearrangement uses TRBV18 and TRBJ2-1; the match to TRBD2 covers 11 bases. Germline V gene data show CDR1 as KGHSH and CDR2 as LQKENI. This CDR3 region has 14 residues. V gave up 3 bases and J gave up 6 bases; unmatched junction bases: 1. The CDR3 loop reads CASSPSGGANEQFF. The CDR3 coding sequence is TGTGCCAGCTCACCTAGCGGGGGGGCCAATGAGCAGTTCTTC.

The V and J genes are TRBV11-2 and TRBJ2-7; D is perhaps TRBD2 (5 bases). V lost 0 bases, J lost 3 bases, and 12 bases lay in between. CDR3 size: 15 residues. Germline V gives CDR1 SGHAT, CDR2 FQNNGV. Written as DNA, the CDR3 is TGTGCCAGCAGCTTAGATTACGGGAAGAGCTACGAGCAGTACTTC. Protein sequence: CASSLDYGKSYEQYF.

This chain joins TRBV6-1 and TRBJ1-5; TRBD1 is a possible D gene (5 bases). The ends were cut back, 2 bases at V and 3 bases at J, with 8 bases in the middle. The CDR3 has 14 amino acids. CDR1 is MNHNS and CDR2 is SASEGT in the germline V gene. The CDR3 here is CASSEIGANQPQHF. CDR3 sequence (DNA): TGTGCCAGCAGTGAAATTGGGGCCAATCAGCCCCAGCATTTT.

This clone is labeled as medium-sized (0.01 to 0.1%). The chain has TRBV2 and TRBJ2-2, with a tentative D call TRBD1 (5 bases). V was trimmed by 6 bases and J by 0 bases, leaving 8 bases between them. CDR1 is SNHLY, CDR2 FYNNEI, per germline. This CDR3 has 14 amino acids. The CDR3 region is CASRKTANTGELFF. Written as DNA, the CDR3 is TGTGCCAGCAGAAAGACAGCGAACACCGGGGAGCTGTTTTTT. Combining the CDR3 with reference TRBV2 and TRBJ2-2 gives the whole variable domain EPEVTQTPSHQVTQMGQEVILRCVPISNHLYFYWYRQILGQKVEFLVSFYNNEISEKSEIFDDQFSVERPDGSNFTLKIRSTKLEDSAMYFCASRKTANTGELFFGEGSRLTVL.

This clone has a single count. V usage is TRBV19 and J usage is TRBJ2-2, with TRBD2 matching 11 bases. The CDR3 spans 18 residues. Germline trimming cut 3 bases from V and 1 base from J; bases unmatched to any gene: 7. Per germline, CDR1 LNHDA and CDR2 SQIVND (reference sequence). The CDR3 reads CASSMKIGTSGNTGELFF. The DNA for the CDR3 is TGTGCCAGTAGTATGAAGATCGGGACTAGCGGGAACACCGGGGAGCTGTTTTTT.

The V gene is TRBV27, the J gene TRBJ1-5, with D perhaps matching TRBD1 (5 bases). Trimming took 4 bases from V and 0 from J, leaving 10 bases between them. This CDR3 has 15 residues. Germline V gene lookup returns CDR1 MNHEY and CDR2 SMNVEV (reference sequence). The CDR3 sequence: CASSSTAYSNQPQHF. The CDR3 DNA follows: TGTGCCAGCAGTTCGACAGCTTATAGCAATCAGCCCCAGCATTTT.